This record covers a single T cell receptor beta chain. The antigen it binds to is not known. No base quality values were provided; no much bigger clone lies one nucleotide off. The sample belongs to a study of graft-versus-host responses after intestinal transplantation (dated by TCRdb to about 2021). With regard to the full study: The transplants that recipients got were multivisceral, liver-intestinal, or isolated intestinal. Graft-versus-host and host-versus-graft alloreactive T cell clones were tracked in the graft, circulation and bone marrow after intestinal transplantation using bulk TCR-beta CDR3 sequencing. Of the approximately 24 intestinal transplant recipients enrolled in the cohort, one of whom was a retransplant, 3 patients without pretransplant specimens were excluded. Alloreactive clones were identified by sequencing pre-transplant mixed lymphocyte reaction products and comparing these products with unstimulated pre-transplant donor and recipient T cells. Every recipient was given anti-thymocyte globulin induction, then maintenance tacrolimus and steroids for around three years. Donor T cell macrochimerism was defined as a peak of at least 4% donor T cells among recipient peripheral blood mononuclear cells. Instead of going to the commercial service, samples from a few later patients were sequenced in-house on an Illumina MiSeq and processed with MiXCR.

The library came from the immunoSEQ multiplex PCR assay. For most patients, genomic DNA was isolated with the Qiagen DNeasy Blood and Tissue Kit and sent frozen to Adaptive Biotechnologies for TCR sequencing. Adaptive Biotechnologies carried out high-throughput TCR-beta CDR3 sequencing of genomic DNA for most patients. Turning to the authors' computational methods: Adaptive's ImmunoSEQ software supplied the TCR sequencing data for around 19 patients, while MiXCR and VDJtools were used to process a few other patients. To correct CD4 versus CD8 sorting errors, any sequence found in both subsets at a frequency ratio below 5:1 was removed. CDR3 nucleotide sequences shared between donor and recipient were removed because their origin could not be assigned. To be classed as alloreactive, a clone needed at least 2-fold expansion over unstimulated cells and a minimum CFSE-low frequency of 0.002% (template counts) or 0.001% (read counts). A clone was considered mappable if detected in the sequenced pre-transplant spleen, lymph node, or MLR CFSE-low populations of the donor or recipient. Cumulative frequency of alloreactive clones was calculated as a percentage of all sequences weighted by copy number. The immuneACCESS repertoire file appears here via TCRdb, limited to in-frame rearrangements. These files lack a portion of the clones; in checked studies, under half of the deficit traces to unresolved V genes, and the cause of the others is not known. That table furnishes V, J and clone size, whereas the DNA furnished D and trimming. The table for this sample lists 86,000 or so clones; around 90% of them were counted only once. The ten largest clones add up to around 6% of the sample.

The CDR3 has 15 amino acids, counting the end cysteine and phenylalanine. Only the CDR3 portion is preserved as DNA: 45 bases, with reading frame beginning at the first base. Per the germline V gene, SGHRS is the CDR1 and YFSETQ is the CDR2. Ends trimmed: V by 0 bases, J by 4 bases; bases unmatched to a gene: 5. The time point label here, explained by the study, means: cells obtained before transplantation from donor or recipient. CD3+CD4+ and CD3+CD8+ populations were FACS-sorted from unstimulated pre-transplant donor and recipient cells taken from spleen or lymph nodes. Study-wide conclusions, independent of this receptor: Early after transplant, declines in HvG clones were associated with peak levels of circulating GvH clones. GvH clones were detected in recipient bone marrow, and some of these GvH clones were observed earlier in ileal mucosa or blood, consistent with an intestinal mucosal origin. Conclusions were limited by the relatively low number and heterogeneity of intestinal transplant patients. In patients with donor T cell macrochimerism, the allografts had high GvH to HvG T cell clonal ratios.

The sequence came from a human donor who received an intestinal transplant. The sequence joins TRBV5-1 to TRBJ2-3, with 7 junctional bases fitting TRBD1. Sequenced here: unstimulated CD8+ T cells sorted from spleen or lymph node cells, sampled before intestinal transplant. In nucleotide form, the sequence is TGCGCCAGCAGCTTGGAGGGGGCGCAGGCAGATACGCAGTATTTT. It encodes CASSLEGAQADTQYF.